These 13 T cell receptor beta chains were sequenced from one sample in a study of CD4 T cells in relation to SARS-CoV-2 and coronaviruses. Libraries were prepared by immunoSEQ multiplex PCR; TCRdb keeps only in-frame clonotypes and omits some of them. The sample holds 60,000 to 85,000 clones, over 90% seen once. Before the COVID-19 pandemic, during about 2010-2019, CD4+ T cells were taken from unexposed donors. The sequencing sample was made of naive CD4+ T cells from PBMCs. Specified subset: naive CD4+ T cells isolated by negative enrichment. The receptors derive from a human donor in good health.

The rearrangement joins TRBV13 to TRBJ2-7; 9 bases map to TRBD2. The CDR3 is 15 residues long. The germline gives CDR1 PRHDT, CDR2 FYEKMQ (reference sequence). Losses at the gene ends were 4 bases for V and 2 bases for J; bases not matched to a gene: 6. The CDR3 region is CASSSRPSGTYEQYF. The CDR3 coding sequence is TGTGCCAGCAGCTCCCGCCCTAGCGGGACCTACGAGCAGTACTTC.

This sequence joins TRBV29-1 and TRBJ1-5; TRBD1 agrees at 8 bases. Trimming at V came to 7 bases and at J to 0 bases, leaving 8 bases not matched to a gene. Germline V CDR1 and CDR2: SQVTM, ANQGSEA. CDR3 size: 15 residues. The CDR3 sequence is CSARETGDSNQPQHF. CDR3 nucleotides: TGCAGCGCCCGAGAGACAGGGGATAGCAATCAGCCCCAGCATTTT. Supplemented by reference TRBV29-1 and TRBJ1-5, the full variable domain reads SAVISQKPSRDICQRGTSLTIQCQVDSQVTMMFWYRQQPGQSLTLIATANQGSEATYESGFVIDKFPISRPNLTFSTLTVSNMSPEDSSIYLCSARETGDSNQPQHFGDGTRLSIL.

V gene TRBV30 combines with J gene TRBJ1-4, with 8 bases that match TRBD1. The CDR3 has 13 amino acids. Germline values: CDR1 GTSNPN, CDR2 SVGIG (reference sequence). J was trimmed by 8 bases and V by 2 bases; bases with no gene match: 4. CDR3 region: CAWSQGAWEKLFF. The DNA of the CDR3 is TGTGCCTGGAGTCAGGGGGCATGGGAAAAACTGTTTTTT.

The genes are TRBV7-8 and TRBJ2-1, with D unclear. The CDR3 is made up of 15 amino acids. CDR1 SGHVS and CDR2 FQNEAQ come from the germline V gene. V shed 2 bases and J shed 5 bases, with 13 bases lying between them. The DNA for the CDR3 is TGTGCCAGCAGCTTAAGTTTGACTTCGGACAATGAGCAGTTCTTC. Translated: CASSLSLTSDNEQFF.

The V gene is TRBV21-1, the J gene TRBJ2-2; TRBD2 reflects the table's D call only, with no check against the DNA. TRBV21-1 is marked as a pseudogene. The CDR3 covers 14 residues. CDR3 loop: CASLGTSNTGELFF. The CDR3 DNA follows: TGTGCCAGCCTCGGGACTTCGAACACCGGGGAGCTGTTTTTT.

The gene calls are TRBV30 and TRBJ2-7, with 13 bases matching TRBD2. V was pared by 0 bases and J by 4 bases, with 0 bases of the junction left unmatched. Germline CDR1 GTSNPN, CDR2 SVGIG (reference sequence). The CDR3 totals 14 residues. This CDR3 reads CAWSVLAGGYEQYF. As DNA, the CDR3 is TGTGCCTGGAGTGTACTAGCGGGAGGGTACGAGCAGTACTTC.

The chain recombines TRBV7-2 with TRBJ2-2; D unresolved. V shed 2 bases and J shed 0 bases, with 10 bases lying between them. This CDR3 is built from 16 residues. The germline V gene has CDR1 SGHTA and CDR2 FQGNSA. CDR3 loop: CASSLRGLSNTGELFF. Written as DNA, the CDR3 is TGTGCCAGCAGCTTACGTGGGCTTTCGAACACCGGGGAGCTGTTTTTT.

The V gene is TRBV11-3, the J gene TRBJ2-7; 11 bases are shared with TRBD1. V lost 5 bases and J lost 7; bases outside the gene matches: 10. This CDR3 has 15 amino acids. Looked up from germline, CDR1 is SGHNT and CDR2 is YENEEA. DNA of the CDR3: TGTGCCAGCAGCCTCAGGACAGGGGGCATATGGGAGCAGTACTTC. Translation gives CASSLRTGGIWEQYF.

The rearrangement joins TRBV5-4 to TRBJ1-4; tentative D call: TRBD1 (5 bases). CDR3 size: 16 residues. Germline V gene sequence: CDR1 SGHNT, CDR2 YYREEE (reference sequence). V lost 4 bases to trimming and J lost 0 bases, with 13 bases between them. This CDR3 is CASSGGTAATNEKLFF. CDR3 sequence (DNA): TGTGCCAGCAGCGGCGGGACGGCTGCAACTAATGAAAAACTGTTTTTT.

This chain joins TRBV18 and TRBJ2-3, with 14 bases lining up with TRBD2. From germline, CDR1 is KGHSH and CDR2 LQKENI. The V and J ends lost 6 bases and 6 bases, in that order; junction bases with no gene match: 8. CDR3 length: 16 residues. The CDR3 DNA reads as TGTGCCAGCTCGAGACTAGCGGGAGGGCCAGGGGATACGCAGTATTTT. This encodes CASSRLAGGPGDTQYF. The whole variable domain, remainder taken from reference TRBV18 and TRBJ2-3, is NAGVMQNPRHLVRRRGQEARLRCSPMKGHSHVYWYRQLPEEGLKFMVYLQKENIIDESGMPKERFSAEFPKEGPSILRIQQVVRGDSAAYFCASSRLAGGPGDTQYFGPGTRLTVL.

This CDR3 reads CASSVGTSGNTIYF. Written as DNA, the CDR3 is TGTGCCAGCAGCGTAGGGACATCTGGAAACACCATATATTTT. The chain couples TRBV7-9 to TRBJ1-3, with D maybe TRBD1 (6 bases). CDR1 is SEHNR, CDR2 FQNEAQ, per germline (reference sequence). This CDR3 has 14 amino acids. Trimming removed 5 bases from V and 1 base from J, with 9 bases in between.

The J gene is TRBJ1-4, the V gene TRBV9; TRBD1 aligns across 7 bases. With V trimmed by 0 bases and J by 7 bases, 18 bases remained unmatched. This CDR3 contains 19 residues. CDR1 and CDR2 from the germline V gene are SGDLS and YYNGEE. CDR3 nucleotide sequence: TGTGCCAGCAGCGTAGGTCCGGTGGGGAGGGGGCGCGGAGCTGAAAAACTGTTTTTT. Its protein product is CASSVGPVGRGRGAEKLFF.

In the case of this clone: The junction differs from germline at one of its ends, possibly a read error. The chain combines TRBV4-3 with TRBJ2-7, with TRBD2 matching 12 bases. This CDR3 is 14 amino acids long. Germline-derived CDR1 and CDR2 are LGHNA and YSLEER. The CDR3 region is CASSQDSASGGVSF. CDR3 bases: TGCGCCAGCAGCCAAGATTCGGCTAGCGGGGGGGTGAGTTTC.